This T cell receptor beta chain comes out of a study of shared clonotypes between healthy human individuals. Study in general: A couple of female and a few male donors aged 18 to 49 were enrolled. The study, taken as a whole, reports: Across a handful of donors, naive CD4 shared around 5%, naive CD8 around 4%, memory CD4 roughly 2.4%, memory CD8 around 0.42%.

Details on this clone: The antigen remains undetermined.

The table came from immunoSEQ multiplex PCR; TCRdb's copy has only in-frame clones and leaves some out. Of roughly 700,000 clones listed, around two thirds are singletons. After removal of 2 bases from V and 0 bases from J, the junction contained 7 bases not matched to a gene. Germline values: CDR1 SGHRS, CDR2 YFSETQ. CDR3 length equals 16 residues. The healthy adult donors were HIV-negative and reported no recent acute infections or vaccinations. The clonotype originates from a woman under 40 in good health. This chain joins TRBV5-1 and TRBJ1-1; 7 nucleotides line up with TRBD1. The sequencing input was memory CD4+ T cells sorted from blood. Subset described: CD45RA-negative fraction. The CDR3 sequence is CASSFSQGVLNTEAFF. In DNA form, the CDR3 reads TGCGCCAGCAGCTTTTCCCAGGGGGTTCTGAACACTGAAGCTTTCTTT.